The source of this T cell receptor (beta chain) is a study of response to subunit inactivated influenza vaccine. In TCRdb, the RT-PCR reads were re-called with MiXCR into one record per CDR3 protein. The table shows fewer than 700,000 distinct CDR3 sequences, with approximately 13% occurring only once. Study-level results: It was suggested by the authors that few new T cells are recruited by each seasonal influenza vaccination.

This clonotype has ten or more counts. Its antigen is undetermined. The sequence came from a man aged 50-59 years who received an inactivated influenza vaccine. The sample consisted of PBMCs from blood, taken about 40 days after vaccination.

This chain's CDR3 is CASSQVTVEQYF. Written as DNA, the CDR3 is TGTGCCAGCAGCCAAGTTACTGTCGAGCAGTACTTC. The rearrangement joins TRBV14 to TRBJ2-7; D remains unclear. Trimming shortened V by 1 base and J by 6 bases, and 7 bases separated the two germline ends. Germline assignment: CDR1 SGHDN and CDR2 FVKESK. The CDR3 contains 12 residues.